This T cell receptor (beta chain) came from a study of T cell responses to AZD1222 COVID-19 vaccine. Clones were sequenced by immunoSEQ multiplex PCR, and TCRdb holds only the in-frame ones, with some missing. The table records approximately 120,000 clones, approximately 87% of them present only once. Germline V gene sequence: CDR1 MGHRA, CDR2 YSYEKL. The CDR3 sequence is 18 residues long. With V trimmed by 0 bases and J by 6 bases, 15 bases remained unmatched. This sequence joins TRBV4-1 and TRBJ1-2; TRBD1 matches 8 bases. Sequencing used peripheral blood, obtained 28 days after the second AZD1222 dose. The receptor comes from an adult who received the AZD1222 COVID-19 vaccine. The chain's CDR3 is CASSQDRLWDRTLHGYTF. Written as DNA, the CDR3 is TGCGCCAGCAGCCAAGATAGGTTATGGGACAGGACCCTCCATGGCTACACCTTC.